Given below is one T cell receptor (beta chain) in context. The study recruited people aged about 18 to 90 years across about 25 US areas. The data originate from a study of blood T cell repertoires in COVID-19. Turning to the study itself: Nucleic acid was either cDNA or gDNA, and it came from T cells, B-cell-depleted T cells, or PBMCs.

Per the original methods: Amplification from reference gene primers served as the basis for estimated nucleated cell counts. Sequenced by immunoSEQ multiplex PCR; TCRdb stores in-frame clones only, minus some. That table is the source of V, J and clone size, and D and trimming were worked out from the DNA. The sample has 350,000 to 400,000 clones; roughly nine tenths are singletons. With V trimmed by 3 bases and J by 5 bases, 8 bases remained unmatched. The CDR3 loop spans 15 amino acids. CDR1 is SGHTA and CDR2 is FQGTGA in the germline V gene. Sample: PBMCs or T cells enriched from blood (not recorded which). The clonotype originates from a woman aged 40 to 49 who had been exposed to COVID-19. The chain recombines TRBV7-3 with TRBJ2-5; TRBD2 matches at 8 bases. CDR3 amino acids: CASSFTGGVAETQYF. The DNA of the CDR3 is TGTGCCAGCAGCTTCACCGGGGGGGTTGCGGAGACCCAGTACTTC.